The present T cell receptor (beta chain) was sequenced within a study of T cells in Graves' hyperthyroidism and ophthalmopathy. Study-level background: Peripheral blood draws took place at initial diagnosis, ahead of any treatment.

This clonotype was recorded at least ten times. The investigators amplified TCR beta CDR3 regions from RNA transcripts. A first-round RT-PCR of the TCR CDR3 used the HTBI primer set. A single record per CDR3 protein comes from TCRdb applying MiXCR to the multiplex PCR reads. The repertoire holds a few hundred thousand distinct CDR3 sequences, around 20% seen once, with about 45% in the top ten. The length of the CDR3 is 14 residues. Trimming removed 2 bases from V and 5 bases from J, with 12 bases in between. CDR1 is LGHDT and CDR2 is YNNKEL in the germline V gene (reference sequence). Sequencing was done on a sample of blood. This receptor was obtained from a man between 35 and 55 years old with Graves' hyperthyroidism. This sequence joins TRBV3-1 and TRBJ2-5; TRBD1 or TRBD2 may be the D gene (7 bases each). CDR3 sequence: CASSQYRGGETQYF. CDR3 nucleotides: TGTGCCAGCAGCCAATACAGGGGAGGGGAGACCCAGTACTTC.